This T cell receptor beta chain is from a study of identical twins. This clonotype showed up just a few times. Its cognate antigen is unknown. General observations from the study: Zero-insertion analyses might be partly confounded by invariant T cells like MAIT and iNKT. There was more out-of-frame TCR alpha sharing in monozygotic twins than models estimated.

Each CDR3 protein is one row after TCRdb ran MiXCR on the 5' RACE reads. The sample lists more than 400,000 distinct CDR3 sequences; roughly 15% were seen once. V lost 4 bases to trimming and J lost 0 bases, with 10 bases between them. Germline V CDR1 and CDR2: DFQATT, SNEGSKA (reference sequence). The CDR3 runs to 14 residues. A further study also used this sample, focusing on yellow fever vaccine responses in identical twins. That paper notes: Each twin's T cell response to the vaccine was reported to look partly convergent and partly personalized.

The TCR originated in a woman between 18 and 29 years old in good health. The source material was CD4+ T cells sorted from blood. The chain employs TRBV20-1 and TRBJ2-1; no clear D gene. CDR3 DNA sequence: TGCAGTGCTATACCCGAAAGCTCCTACAATGAGCAGTTCTTC. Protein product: CSAIPESSYNEQFF.